The 2 T cell receptor beta chains listed next were all sequenced from one sample in a study of blood T cells in healthy people across ages. Primed by a sample-barcoded 5' primer and a J-beta primer mix, a second PCR proceeded for roughly 6 to 12 cycles. TCRdb processed the 5' RACE reads anew with MiXCR; each CDR3 protein has one entry. The sample has about 1.5 million distinct CDR3 sequences; 35% to 45% are singletons. Sequenced sample: blood. All receptors derive from a young woman in good health.

The chain joins TRBV12-3 or TRBV12-4 to TRBJ2-7; TRBD1 matches 8 bases. J was trimmed by 2 bases and V by 5 bases; bases with no gene match: 5. The CDR3 is 14 residues long. The CDR3 here is CASSARQGPYEQYF. In DNA form, the CDR3 reads TGTGCCAGCAGTGCCCGACAGGGGCCCTACGAGCAGTACTTC.

The rearrangement links TRBV20-1 to TRBJ2-7; no firm D call. CDR1 and CDR2 from the germline V gene are DFQATT and SNEGSKA (reference sequence). This CDR3 spans 13 amino acids. The V end was cut by 7 bases, the J end by 0 bases, with 13 bases between. The CDR3 here is CSVWVTTSYEQYF. For the CDR3, the DNA is TGCAGTGTATGGGTGACGACCTCCTACGAGCAGTACTTC.